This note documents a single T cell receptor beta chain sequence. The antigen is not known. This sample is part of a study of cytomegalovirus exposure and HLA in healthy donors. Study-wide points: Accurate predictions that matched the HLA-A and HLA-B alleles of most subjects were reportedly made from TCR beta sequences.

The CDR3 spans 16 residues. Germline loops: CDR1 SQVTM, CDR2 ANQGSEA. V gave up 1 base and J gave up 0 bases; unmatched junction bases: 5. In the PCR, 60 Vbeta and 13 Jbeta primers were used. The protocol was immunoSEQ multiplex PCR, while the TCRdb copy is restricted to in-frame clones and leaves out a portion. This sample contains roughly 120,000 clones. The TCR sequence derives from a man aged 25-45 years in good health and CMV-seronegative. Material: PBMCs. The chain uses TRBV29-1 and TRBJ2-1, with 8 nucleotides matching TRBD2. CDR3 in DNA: TGCAGCGTTGAAGTACGCGGGAGGTCCTCCTACAATGAGCAGTTCTTC. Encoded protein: CSVEVRGRSSYNEQFF.